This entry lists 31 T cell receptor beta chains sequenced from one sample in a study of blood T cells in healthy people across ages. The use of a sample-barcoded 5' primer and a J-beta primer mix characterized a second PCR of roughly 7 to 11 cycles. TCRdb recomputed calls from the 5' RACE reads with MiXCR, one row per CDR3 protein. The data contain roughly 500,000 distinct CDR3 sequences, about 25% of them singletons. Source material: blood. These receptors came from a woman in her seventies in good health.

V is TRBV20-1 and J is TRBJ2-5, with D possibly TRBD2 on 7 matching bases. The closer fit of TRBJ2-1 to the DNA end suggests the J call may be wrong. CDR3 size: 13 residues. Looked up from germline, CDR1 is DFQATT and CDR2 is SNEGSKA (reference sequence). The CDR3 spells CSAKRGGGNEQFF. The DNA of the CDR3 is TGCAGTGCTAAGCGGGGAGGGGGTAATGAGCAGTTCTTC.

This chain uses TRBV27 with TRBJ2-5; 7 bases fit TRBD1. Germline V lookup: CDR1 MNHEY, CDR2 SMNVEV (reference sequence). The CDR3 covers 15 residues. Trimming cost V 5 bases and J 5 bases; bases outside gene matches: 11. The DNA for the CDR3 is TGTGCCAGCAGTCCCGGGACAGTATCAGGGGAGACCCAGTACTTC. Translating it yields CASSPGTVSGETQYF.

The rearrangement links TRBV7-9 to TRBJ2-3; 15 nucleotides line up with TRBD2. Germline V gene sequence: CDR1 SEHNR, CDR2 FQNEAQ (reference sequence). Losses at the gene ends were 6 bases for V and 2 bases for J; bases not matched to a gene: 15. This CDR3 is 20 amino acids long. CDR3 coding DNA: TGTGCCAGCAGAGGGACTAGCGGGGGGTCCCTCCCTAGGTTCACAGATACGCAGTATTTT. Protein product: CASRGTSGGSLPRFTDTQYF.

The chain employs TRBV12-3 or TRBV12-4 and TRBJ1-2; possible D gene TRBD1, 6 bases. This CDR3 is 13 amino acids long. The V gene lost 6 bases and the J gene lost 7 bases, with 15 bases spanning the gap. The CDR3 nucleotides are TGTGCCAGCAGGGAGGGGGATTTCTCTGGCTACACCTTC. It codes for CASREGDFSGYTF.

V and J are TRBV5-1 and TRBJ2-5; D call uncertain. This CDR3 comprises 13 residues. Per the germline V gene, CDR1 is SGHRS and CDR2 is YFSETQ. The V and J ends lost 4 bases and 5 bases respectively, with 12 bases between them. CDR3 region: CASSASPSETQYF. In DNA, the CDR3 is TGCGCCAGCAGCGCATCCCCGTCTGAGACCCAGTACTTC.

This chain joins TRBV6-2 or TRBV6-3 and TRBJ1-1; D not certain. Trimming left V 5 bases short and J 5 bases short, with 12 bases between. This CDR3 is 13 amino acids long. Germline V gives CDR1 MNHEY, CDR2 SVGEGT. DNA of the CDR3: TGTGCCAGCAGTCGCTCGAGGTCTACTGAAGCTTTCTTT. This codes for CASSRSRSTEAFF.

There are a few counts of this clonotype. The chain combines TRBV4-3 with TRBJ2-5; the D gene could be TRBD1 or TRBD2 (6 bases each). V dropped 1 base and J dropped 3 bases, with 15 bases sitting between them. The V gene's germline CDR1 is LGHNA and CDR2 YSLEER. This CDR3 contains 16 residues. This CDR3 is CASSQGISGGKETQYF. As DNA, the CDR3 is TGCGCCAGCAGCCAAGGCATTTCCGGGGGCAAAGAGACCCAGTACTTC.

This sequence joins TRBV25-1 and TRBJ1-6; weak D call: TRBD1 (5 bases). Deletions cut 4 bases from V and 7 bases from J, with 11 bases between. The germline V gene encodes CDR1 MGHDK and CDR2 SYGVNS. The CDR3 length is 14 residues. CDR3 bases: TGTGCCAGCAGTGGCCGGACAAACAATTCACCCCTCCACTTT. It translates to CASSGRTNNSPLHF.

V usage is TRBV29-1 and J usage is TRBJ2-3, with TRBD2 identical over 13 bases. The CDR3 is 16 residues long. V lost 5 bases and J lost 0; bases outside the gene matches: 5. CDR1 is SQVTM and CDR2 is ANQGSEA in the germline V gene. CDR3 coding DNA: TGCAGCGTTCCTCCGGGACTAGCGGGAAGCACAGATACGCAGTATTTT. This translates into CSVPPGLAGSTDTQYF.

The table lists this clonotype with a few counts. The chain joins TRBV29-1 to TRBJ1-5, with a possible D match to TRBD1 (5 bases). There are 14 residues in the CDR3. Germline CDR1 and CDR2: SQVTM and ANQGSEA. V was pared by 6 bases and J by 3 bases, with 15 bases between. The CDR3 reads CSVAPRGTNQPQHF. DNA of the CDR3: TGCAGCGTCGCCCCCCGGGGGACCAATCAGCCCCAGCATTTT.

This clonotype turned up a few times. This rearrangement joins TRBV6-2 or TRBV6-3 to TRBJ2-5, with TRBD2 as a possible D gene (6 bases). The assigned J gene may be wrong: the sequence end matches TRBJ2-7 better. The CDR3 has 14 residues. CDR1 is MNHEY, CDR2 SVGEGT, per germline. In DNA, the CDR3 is TGTGCCAGCAGTTACTCGTCTCGGGGGTACGAGCAGTACTTC. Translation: CASSYSSRGYEQYF.

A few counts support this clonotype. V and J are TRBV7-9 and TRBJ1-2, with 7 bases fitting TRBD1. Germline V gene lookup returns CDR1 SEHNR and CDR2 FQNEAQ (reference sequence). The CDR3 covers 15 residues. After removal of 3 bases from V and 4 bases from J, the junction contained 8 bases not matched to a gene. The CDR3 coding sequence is TGTGCCAGCAGCTTGGGGACAGTGACTAGCTATGGCTACACCTTC. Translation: CASSLGTVTSYGYTF.

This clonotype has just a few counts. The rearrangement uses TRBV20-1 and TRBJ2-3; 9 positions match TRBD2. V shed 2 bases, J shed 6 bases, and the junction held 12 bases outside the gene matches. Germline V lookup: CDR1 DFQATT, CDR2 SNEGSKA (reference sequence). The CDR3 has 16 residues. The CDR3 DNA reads TGCAGTGCTAGACTCCATGGCGGGGGGGCAGGGGATACGCAGTATTTT. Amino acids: CSARLHGGGAGDTQYF.

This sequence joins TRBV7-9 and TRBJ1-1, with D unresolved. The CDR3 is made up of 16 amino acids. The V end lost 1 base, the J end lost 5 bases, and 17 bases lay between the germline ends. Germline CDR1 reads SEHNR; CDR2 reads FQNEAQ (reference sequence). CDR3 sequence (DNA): TGTGCCAGCAGCTTAGTTTATGGGCCTTCTGGTACTGAAGCTTTCTTT. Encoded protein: CASSLVYGPSGTEAFF.

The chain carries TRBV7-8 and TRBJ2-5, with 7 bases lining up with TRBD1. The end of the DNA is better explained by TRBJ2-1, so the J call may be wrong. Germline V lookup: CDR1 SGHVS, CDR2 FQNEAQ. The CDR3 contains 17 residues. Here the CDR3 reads CASSFSVLDRRPNEQFF. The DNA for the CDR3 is TGTGCCAGCAGCTTTAGTGTGTTGGACAGGAGGCCCAATGAGCAGTTCTTC.

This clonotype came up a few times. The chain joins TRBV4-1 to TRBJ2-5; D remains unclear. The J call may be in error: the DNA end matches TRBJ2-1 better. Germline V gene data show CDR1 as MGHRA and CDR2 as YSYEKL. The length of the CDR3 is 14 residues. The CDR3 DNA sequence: TGCGCCAGCAGCCTCCAGATGGTGGAAAGTGAGCAGTTCTTC. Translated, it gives CASSLQMVESEQFF.

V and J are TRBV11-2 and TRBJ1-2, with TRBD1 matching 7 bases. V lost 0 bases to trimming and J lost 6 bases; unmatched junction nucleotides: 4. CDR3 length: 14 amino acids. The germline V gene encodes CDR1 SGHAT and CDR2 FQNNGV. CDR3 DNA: TGTGCCAGCAGCTTAGATACAGGGGCAAATGGCTACACCTTC. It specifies CASSLDTGANGYTF.

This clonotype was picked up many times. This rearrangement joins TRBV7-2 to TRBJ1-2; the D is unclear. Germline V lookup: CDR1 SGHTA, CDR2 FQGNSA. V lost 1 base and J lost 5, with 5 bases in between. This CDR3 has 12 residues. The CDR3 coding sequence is TGTGCCAGCAGCTTAGAAGGGTATGGCTACACCTTC. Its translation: CASSLEGYGYTF.

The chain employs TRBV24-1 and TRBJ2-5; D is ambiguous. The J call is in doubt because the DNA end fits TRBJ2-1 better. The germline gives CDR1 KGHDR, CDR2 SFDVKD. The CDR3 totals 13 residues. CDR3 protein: CATSDTVKNEQFF. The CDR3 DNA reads TGTGCCACCAGTGATACAGTCAAGAATGAGCAGTTCTTC.

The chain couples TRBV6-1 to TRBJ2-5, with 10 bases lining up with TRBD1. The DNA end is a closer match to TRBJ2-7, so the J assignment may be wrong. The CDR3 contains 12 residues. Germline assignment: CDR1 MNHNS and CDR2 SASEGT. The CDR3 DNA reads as TGTGCCAGCGGGACAGGGGATTACGAGCAGTACTTC. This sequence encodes CASGTGDYEQYF.

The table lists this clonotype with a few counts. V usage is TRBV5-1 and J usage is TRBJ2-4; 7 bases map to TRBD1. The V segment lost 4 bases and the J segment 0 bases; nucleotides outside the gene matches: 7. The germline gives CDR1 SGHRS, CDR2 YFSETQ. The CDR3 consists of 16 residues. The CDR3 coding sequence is TGCGCCAGCAGCCCGGGGACAGCAATAGCCAAAAACATTCAGTACTTC. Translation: CASSPGTAIAKNIQYF. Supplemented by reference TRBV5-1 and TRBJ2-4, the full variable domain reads KAGVTQTPRYLIKTRGQQVTLSCSPISGHRSVSWYQQTPGQGLQFLFEYFSETQRNKGNFPGRFSGRQFSNSRSEMNVSTLELGDSALYLCASSPGTAIAKNIQYFGAGTRLSVL.

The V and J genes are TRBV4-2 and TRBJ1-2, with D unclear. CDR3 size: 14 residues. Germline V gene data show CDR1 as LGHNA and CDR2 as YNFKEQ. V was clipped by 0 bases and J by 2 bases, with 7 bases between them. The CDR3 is CASSQDRQNYGYTF. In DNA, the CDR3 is TGTGCCAGCAGCCAAGACAGGCAGAACTATGGCTACACCTTC.

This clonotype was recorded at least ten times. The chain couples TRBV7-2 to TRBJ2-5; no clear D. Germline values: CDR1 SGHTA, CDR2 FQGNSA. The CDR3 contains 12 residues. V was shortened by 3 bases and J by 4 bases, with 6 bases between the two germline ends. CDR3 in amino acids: CASSFNGETQYF. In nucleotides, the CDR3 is TGTGCCAGCAGCTTTAATGGAGAGACCCAGTACTTC.

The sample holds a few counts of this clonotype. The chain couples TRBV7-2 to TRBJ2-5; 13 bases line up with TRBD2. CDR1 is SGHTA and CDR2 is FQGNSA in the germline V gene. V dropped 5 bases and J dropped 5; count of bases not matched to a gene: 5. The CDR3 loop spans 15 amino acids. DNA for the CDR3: TGTGCCAGCAGCGGGACTAGCGGGATCTGGGAGACCCAGTACTTC. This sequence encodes CASSGTSGIWETQYF.

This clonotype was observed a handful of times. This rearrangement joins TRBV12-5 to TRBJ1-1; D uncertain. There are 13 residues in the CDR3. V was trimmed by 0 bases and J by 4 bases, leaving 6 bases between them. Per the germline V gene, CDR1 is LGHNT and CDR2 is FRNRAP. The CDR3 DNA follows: TGTGCTAGTGGTTTGGTAAAGGGCACTGAAGCTTTCTTT. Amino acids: CASGLVKGTEAFF.

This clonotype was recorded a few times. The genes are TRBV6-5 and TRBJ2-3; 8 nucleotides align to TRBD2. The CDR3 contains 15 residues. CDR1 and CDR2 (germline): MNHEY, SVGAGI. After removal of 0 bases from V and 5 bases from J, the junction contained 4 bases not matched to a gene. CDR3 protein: CASSYSGSGVDTQYF. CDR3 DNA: TGTGCCAGCAGTTACTCGGGTAGCGGGGTAGATACGCAGTATTTT.

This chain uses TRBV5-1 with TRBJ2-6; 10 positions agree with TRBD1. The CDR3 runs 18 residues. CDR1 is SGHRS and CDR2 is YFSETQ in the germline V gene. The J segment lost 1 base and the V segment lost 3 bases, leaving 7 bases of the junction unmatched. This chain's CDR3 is CASSSTGGAKSGANVLTF. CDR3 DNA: TGCGCCAGCAGCTCGACAGGGGGCGCTAAATCTGGGGCCAACGTCCTGACTTTC.

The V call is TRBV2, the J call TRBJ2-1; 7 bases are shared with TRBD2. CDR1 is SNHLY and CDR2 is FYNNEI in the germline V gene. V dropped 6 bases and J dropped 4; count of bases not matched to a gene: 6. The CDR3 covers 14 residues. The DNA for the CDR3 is TGTGCCAGCAGGACCGGGACTAATTACAATGAGCAGTTCTTC. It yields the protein CASRTGTNYNEQFF.

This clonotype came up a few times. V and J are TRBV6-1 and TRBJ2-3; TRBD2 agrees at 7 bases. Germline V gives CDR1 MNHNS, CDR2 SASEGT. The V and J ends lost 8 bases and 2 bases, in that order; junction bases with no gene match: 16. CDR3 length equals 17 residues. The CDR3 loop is CASFSPSLSGPTDTQYF. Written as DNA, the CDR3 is TGTGCCAGCTTTTCCCCTAGTCTTAGCGGGCCCACAGATACGCAGTATTTT.

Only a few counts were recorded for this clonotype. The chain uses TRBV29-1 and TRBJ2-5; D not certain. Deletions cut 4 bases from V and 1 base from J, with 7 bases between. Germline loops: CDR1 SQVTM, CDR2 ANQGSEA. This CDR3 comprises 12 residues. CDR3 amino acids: CSVGNSQETQYF. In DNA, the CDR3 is TGCAGCGTTGGAAACAGCCAAGAGACCCAGTACTTC. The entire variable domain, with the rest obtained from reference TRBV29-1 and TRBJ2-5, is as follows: SAVISQKPSRDICQRGTSLTIQCQVDSQVTMMFWYRQQPGQSLTLIATANQGSEATYESGFVIDKFPISRPNLTFSTLTVSNMSPEDSSIYLCSVGNSQETQYFGPGTRLLVL.

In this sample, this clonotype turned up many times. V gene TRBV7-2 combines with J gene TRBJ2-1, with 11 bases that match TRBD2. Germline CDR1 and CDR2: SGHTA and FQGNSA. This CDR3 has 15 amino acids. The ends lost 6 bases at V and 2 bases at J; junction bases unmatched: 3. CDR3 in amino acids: CASSPTSGAYNEQFF. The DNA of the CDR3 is TGTGCCAGCAGTCCGACTAGCGGGGCCTACAATGAGCAGTTCTTC.